These 30 T cell receptor beta chains were sequenced from one sample in a study of patients and donors after allogeneic stem cell transplantation. TCRdb fed the RT-PCR reads into MiXCR, producing one record per CDR3 protein. The data contain roughly 880,000 distinct CDR3 sequences, approximately 19% of them seen just once; the ten biggest clones take up roughly 6%. Sequencing was carried out using blood, either unsorted or a sorted T cell fraction (not recorded which). Every receptor here comes from a human donor who was either an allogeneic HSCT recipient or a stem cell or donor lymphocyte infusion donor (not recorded which). It is not recorded whose cells these are; they may come from a transplant donor.

The DNA of the CDR3 is TGTGCCAGCAGCCTTCCGAGGTTGGGCAGTTACGAGCAGTACTTC. This codes for CASSLPRLGSYEQYF. The rearrangement links TRBV7-9 to TRBJ2-7, with no clear D. CDR3 length: 15 residues. The V and J ends lost 5 bases and 4 bases respectively, with 18 bases between them. Germline CDR1 reads SEHNR; CDR2 reads FQNEAQ (reference sequence).

The chain has TRBV12-3 or TRBV12-4 and TRBJ2-1, with 7 bases fitting TRBD2. The CDR3 is 16 amino acids. The V and J ends lost 4 bases and 2 bases, in that order; junction bases with no gene match: 8. CDR3 residues: CASSYSGTKAYNEQFF. As DNA, the CDR3 is TGTGCCAGCAGTTACTCCGGGACTAAAGCCTACAATGAGCAGTTCTTC.

The table lists this clonotype with many counts. The chain combines TRBV30 with TRBJ1-2, with D unclear. CDR1 GTSNPN and CDR2 SVGIG come from the germline V gene (reference sequence). The CDR3 runs 12 residues. V dropped 0 bases and J dropped 6 bases, with 8 bases sitting between them. The CDR3 is CAWSVAANGYTF. CDR3 nucleotides: TGTGCCTGGAGTGTGGCAGCAAATGGCTACACCTTC.

This clonotype has just a few counts. The V and J genes are TRBV6-6 and TRBJ1-1; 7 nucleotides match TRBD1. J lost 11 bases, V lost 0 bases, and 6 bases had no gene match. The CDR3 loop spans 13 amino acids. Germline CDR1 reads MNHNY; CDR2 reads SVGAGI (reference sequence). CDR3 residues: CASSYSEGAGAFF. Written as DNA, the CDR3 is TGTGCCAGCAGTTACTCGGAGGGGGCCGGGGCTTTCTTT.

V gene TRBV25-1 combines with J gene TRBJ2-2; a weak D match, TRBD2 (5 bases). The germline gives CDR1 MGHDK, CDR2 SYGVNS. The CDR3 runs to 15 residues. The germline V and J ends were trimmed by 3 bases and 4 bases, with 12 bases remaining between them. The CDR3 reads CASSEVGVVTGELFF. DNA for the CDR3: TGTGCCAGCAGTGAGGTGGGAGTGGTCACCGGGGAGCTGTTTTTT.

The CDR3 loop is CASSPTSTNEQFF. The DNA for the CDR3 is TGTGCCAGCAGCCCTACTAGCACCAATGAGCAGTTCTTC. The chain couples TRBV7-9 to TRBJ2-1; perhaps TRBD2 as D (6 bases). The germline CDR1 and CDR2 sequences are SEHNR and FQNEAQ (reference sequence). The CDR3 is made up of 13 amino acids. Trimming removed 5 bases from V and 6 bases from J, with 11 bases in between.

The V call is TRBV20-1, the J call TRBJ2-1, with D maybe TRBD1 (6 bases). Germline V gene lookup returns CDR1 DFQATT and CDR2 SNEGSKA (reference sequence). This CDR3 contains 15 residues. Trimming shortened V by 5 bases and J by 1 base, and 15 bases separated the two germline ends. CDR3: CSAAKRQDSYNEQFF. DNA of the CDR3: TGCAGTGCTGCAAAAAGACAGGATTCCTACAATGAGCAGTTCTTC.

The chain links TRBV9 to TRBJ2-5, with 8 bases identical to TRBD2. The CDR3 loop spans 15 amino acids. Germline values: CDR1 SGDLS, CDR2 YYNGEE. V lost 0 bases, J lost 5 bases, and 6 bases stayed unmatched. The CDR3 sequence: CASSVDGRAVETQYF. The CDR3 coding sequence is TGTGCCAGCAGCGTAGACGGGAGGGCCGTTGAGACCCAGTACTTC.

This clonotype has just a few counts. The chain is built from TRBV20-1 and TRBJ2-5; 8 bases line up with TRBD1. The CDR3 is 15 residues long. V was pared by 0 bases and J by 5 bases, with 8 bases of the junction left unmatched. The V gene's germline CDR1 is DFQATT and CDR2 SNEGSKA (reference sequence). Here the CDR3 reads CSAREGRQGPETQYF. The CDR3 DNA reads TGCAGTGCTAGAGAGGGACGACAGGGGCCGGAGACCCAGTACTTC.

This chain connects TRBV27 to TRBJ2-5; 8 bases map to TRBD1. The ends lost 4 bases at V and 3 bases at J; junction bases unmatched: 1. Germline assignment: CDR1 MNHEY and CDR2 SMNVEV (reference sequence). The CDR3 totals 13 residues. The CDR3 reads CASSWTGKETQYF. CDR3 DNA: TGTGCCAGCAGTTGGACAGGGAAAGAGACCCAGTACTTC.

This rearrangement joins TRBV4-1 to TRBJ2-3; D gene unclear. Germline-derived CDR1 and CDR2 are MGHRA and YSYEKL. V lost 4 bases to trimming and J lost 1 base, with 12 bases between them. The CDR3 is 15 amino acids. The chain's CDR3 is CASSRPRGRTDTQYF. CDR3 DNA sequence: TGCGCCAGCAGCCGACCTCGAGGTCGCACAGATACGCAGTATTTT.

This rearrangement joins TRBV4-3 to TRBJ2-7, with D unclear. Germline V gene data show CDR1 as LGHNA and CDR2 as YSLEER. Trimming removed 1 base from V and 1 base from J, with 17 bases in between. The CDR3 loop spans 17 amino acids. DNA of the CDR3: TGCGCCAGCAGCCAAGGGTTTTCGGCAACTTCTTCCTACGAGCAGTACTTC. This sequence encodes CASSQGFSATSSYEQYF.

A few counts support this clonotype. The chain recombines TRBV5-5 with TRBJ2-7; tentative D call: TRBD2 (6 bases). Germline CDR1 SGHKS, CDR2 YYEKEE (reference sequence). V lost 0 bases to trimming and J lost 6 bases, with 16 bases between them. The CDR3 is made up of 15 amino acids. DNA of the CDR3: TGTGCCAGCAGCTTGGCAGCGGGTCTGTCGGGCGAGCAGTACTTC. This gives the protein CASSLAAGLSGEQYF.

This clonotype came up a few times. This chain joins TRBV27 and TRBJ1-2, with 8 bases aligning to TRBD1. This CDR3 has 15 amino acids. Germline CDR1 is MNHEY and CDR2 is SMNVEV (reference sequence). V trimming: 5 bases; J trimming: 4 bases; junction bases outside the gene matches: 9. The CDR3 spells CASSLRTGLGYGYTF. The CDR3 DNA reads as TGTGCCAGCAGTCTTAGGACAGGGTTGGGCTATGGCTACACCTTC.

There are a few counts of this clonotype. The gene calls are TRBV1 and TRBJ2-1; TRBD2, the table's D call, lacks a check against the DNA. TRBV1 is shown as a pseudogene. This CDR3 is built from 21 residues. This CDR3 reads CTSSPSPRPSGGFSSYNEQFF. The CDR3 DNA follows: TGCACCAGCAGCCCTTCACCCCGTCCTAGCGGGGGGTTCAGCTCCTACAATGAGCAGTTCTTC.

This clonotype was observed a handful of times. The chain combines TRBV29-1 with TRBJ1-2, with a tentative D call TRBD1 (6 bases). V was trimmed by 0 bases and J by 6 bases, leaving 14 bases between them. The V gene's germline CDR1 is SQVTM and CDR2 ANQGSEA. This CDR3 is built from 14 residues. The CDR3 DNA sequence: TGCAGCGTTGAAGAGTACAGGGAGTTAAATGGCTACACCTTC. Encoded protein: CSVEEYRELNGYTF.

The chain links TRBV9 to TRBJ2-5; D remains unclear. V lost 5 bases, J lost 12 bases, and 20 bases lay in between. This CDR3 is built from 13 residues. Germline CDR1 reads SGDLS; CDR2 reads YYNGEE. The CDR3 coding sequence is TGTGCCAGCAGTGGTCAGCTAGGTGTCACGAAGTACTTC. As protein: CASSGQLGVTKYF.

The V and J genes are TRBV29-1 and TRBJ2-7; D gene ambiguous. Deletions cut 4 bases from V and 0 bases from J, with 10 bases between. Germline V CDR1 and CDR2: SQVTM, ANQGSEA. CDR3 size: 13 residues. The DNA of the CDR3 is TGCAGCGTTGGTCGCCGAAACTCCTACGAGCAGTACTTC. This gives the protein CSVGRRNSYEQYF.

The rearrangement links TRBV30 to TRBJ2-1; unclear D gene. V lost 1 base, J lost 12 bases, and 10 bases lay in between. The CDR3 is 11 amino acids. Germline CDR1 GTSNPN, CDR2 SVGIG (reference sequence). The CDR3 DNA reads TGTGCCTGGAGTGGCGGCCGCGGGCAGTTCTTC. Protein product: CAWSGGRGQFF.

In its sample, this clonotype was seen many times. The chain links TRBV6-5 to TRBJ1-2; tentatively, D is TRBD1 (6 bases). Germline assignment: CDR1 MNHEY and CDR2 SVGAGI. The CDR3 is 16 residues long. Trimming shortened V by 1 base and J by 8 bases, and 20 bases separated the two germline ends. The CDR3 protein is CASSYLGRGALEGYTF. The DNA for the CDR3 is TGTGCCAGCAGTTACTTGGGCCGGGGGGCACTGGAGGGCTACACCTTC.

This clonotype was recorded a few times. The V gene is TRBV20-1, the J gene TRBJ2-7; 8 positions agree with TRBD2. The CDR3 length is 15 residues. V shed 0 bases, J shed 0 bases, and the junction held 4 bases outside the gene matches. Germline loops: CDR1 DFQATT, CDR2 SNEGSKA (reference sequence). The CDR3 nucleotides read TGCAGTGCTAGAGATTTAGGGACTAGCTCCTACGAGCAGTACTTC. Encoded protein: CSARDLGTSSYEQYF.

In its sample, this clonotype was seen a few times. This chain connects TRBV20-1 to TRBJ1-2; TRBD1 agrees at 8 bases. Losses at the gene ends were 5 bases for V and 3 bases for J; bases not matched to a gene: 5. The CDR3 totals 13 residues. Germline CDR1 is DFQATT and CDR2 is SNEGSKA (reference sequence). DNA of the CDR3: TGCAGTGCTGATGGACAGGGTCACTATGGCTACACCTTC. Amino acids: CSADGQGHYGYTF.

This chain uses TRBV5-1 with TRBJ2-2; perhaps TRBD2 as D (6 bases). CDR1 and CDR2 from the germline V gene are SGHRS and YFSETQ. CDR3 size: 15 residues. The V end was cut by 1 base, the J end by 2 bases, with 9 bases between. This CDR3 is CASSLYGGNTGELFF. The CDR3 DNA reads as TGCGCCAGCAGCTTGTACGGGGGTAACACCGGGGAGCTGTTTTTT.

The chain couples TRBV12-3 or TRBV12-4 to TRBJ1-1, with TRBD1 matching over 9 bases. This CDR3 region has 15 residues. Unmatched junction bases numbered 10, after V lost 5 bases and J lost 6 bases. This chain's CDR3 is CASSRPGTGYPEAFF. The DNA for the CDR3 is TGTGCCAGCAGTCGCCCCGGGACAGGGTATCCTGAAGCTTTCTTT.

The genes are TRBV7-2 and TRBJ2-2; TRBD2 aligns across 7 bases. From germline, CDR1 is SGHTA and CDR2 FQGNSA. This CDR3 is built from 17 residues. Trimming took 6 bases from V and 2 from J; bases not matched to a gene: 12. CDR3 in amino acids: CASRPLPGGKNTGELFF. CDR3 nucleotide sequence: TGTGCCAGCAGGCCGCTCCCGGGGGGAAAAAACACCGGGGAGCTGTTTTTT.

There are many counts of this clonotype. The chain couples TRBV25-1 to TRBJ1-2; D may be TRBD1 (5 bases). The V and J ends lost 6 bases and 0 bases respectively, with 14 bases between them. CDR3 size: 15 residues. Germline V gives CDR1 MGHDK, CDR2 SYGVNS. The chain's CDR3 is CASSLQGSPNYGYTF. CDR3 nucleotides: TGTGCCAGCAGCTTGCAGGGATCCCCTAACTATGGCTACACCTTC.

The rearrangement uses TRBV6-5 and TRBJ2-3, with TRBD2 as a possible D gene (5 bases). CDR3 size: 14 residues. V was trimmed by 4 bases and J by 3 bases, leaving 11 bases between them. CDR1 and CDR2 (germline): MNHEY, SVGAGI. CDR3 nucleotides: TGTGCCAGCAGTTTCGCACTAGAAACAGATACGCAGTATTTT. This codes for CASSFALETDTQYF.

V and J are TRBV6-1 and TRBJ1-6; 8 bases are shared with TRBD1. The CDR3 totals 16 residues. CDR1 and CDR2 from the germline V gene are MNHNS and SASEGT. V was pared by 6 bases and J by 2 bases, with 6 bases of the junction left unmatched. CDR3 loop: CASSPDRGAYNSPLHF. DNA for the CDR3: TGTGCCAGCAGCCCCGACAGGGGCGCCTATAATTCACCCCTCCACTTT.

In this sample, this clonotype turned up a few times. The rearrangement links TRBV5-4 to TRBJ2-2; 10 bases align to TRBD1. This CDR3 comprises 15 residues. After removal of 2 bases from V and 6 bases from J, the junction contained 4 bases not matched to a gene. The germline gives CDR1 SGHNT, CDR2 YYREEE (reference sequence). CDR3 bases: TGTGCCAGCAGCTTTTGGACAGGGGGGCCCGGGGAGCTGTTTTTT. Translating it yields CASSFWTGGPGELFF.

The chain links TRBV27 to TRBJ1-3, with D hard to call. Germline V gene data show CDR1 as MNHEY and CDR2 as SMNVEV (reference sequence). V lost 5 bases, J lost 4 bases, and 12 bases lay in between. The CDR3 length is 14 residues. CDR3 in amino acids: CASSVGRSGNTIYF. For the CDR3, the DNA is TGTGCCAGCAGTGTTGGCAGGAGCGGAAACACCATATATTTT.